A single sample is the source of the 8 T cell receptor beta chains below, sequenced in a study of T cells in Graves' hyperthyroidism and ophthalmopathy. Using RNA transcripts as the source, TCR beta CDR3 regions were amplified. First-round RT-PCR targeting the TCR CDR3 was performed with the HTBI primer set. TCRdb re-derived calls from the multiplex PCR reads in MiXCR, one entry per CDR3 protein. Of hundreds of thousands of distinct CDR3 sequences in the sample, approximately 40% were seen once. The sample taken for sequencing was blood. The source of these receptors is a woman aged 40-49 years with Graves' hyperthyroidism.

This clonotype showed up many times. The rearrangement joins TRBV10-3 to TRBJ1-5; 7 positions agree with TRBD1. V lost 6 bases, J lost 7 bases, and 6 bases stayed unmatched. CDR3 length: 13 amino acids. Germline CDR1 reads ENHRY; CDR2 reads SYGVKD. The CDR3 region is CAIRRGQGQPQHF. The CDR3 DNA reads TGTGCCATCAGGAGGGGGCAGGGGCAGCCCCAGCATTTT.

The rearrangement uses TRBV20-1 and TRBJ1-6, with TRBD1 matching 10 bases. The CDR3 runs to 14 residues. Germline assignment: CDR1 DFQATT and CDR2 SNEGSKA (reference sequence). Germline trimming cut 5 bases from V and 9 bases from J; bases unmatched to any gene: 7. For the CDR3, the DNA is TGCAGTGCTCCCGGGACAGGGGCTGCTTCACCCCTCCACTTT. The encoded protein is CSAPGTGAASPLHF.

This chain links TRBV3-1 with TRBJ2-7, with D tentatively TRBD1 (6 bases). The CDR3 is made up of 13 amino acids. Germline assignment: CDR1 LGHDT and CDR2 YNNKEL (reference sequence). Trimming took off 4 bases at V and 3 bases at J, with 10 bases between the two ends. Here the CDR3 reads CASSPNRVYEQYF. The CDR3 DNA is TGTGCCAGCAGCCCAAACAGGGTCTACGAGCAGTACTTC.

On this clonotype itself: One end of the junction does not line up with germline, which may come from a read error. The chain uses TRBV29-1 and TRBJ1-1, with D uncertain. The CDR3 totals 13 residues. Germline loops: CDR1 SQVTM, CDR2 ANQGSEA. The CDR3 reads CSVELTVNAEAFF. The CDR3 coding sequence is TGCAGCGTTGAATTGACTGTGAACGCTGAAGCTTTCTTT.

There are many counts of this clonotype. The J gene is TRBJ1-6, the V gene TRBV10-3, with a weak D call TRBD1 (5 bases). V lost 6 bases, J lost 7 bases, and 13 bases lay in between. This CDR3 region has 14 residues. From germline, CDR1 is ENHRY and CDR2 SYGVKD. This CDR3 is CAIRDGGDNSPLHF. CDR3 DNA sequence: TGTGCCATCAGGGACGGCGGGGACAATTCACCCCTCCACTTT.

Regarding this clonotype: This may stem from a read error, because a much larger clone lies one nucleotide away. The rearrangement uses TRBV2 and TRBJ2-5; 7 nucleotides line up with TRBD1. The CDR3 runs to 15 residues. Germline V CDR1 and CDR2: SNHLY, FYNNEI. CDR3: CAGRFSTGMGETQYF. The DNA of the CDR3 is TGTGCCGGCAGATTCTCGACAGGGATGGGAGAGACCCAGTACTTC.

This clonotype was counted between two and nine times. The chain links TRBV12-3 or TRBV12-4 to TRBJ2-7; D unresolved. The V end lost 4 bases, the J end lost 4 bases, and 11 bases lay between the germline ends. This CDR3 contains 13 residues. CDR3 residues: CASSSPTKYEQYF. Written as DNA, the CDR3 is TGTGCCAGCAGTTCCCCGACCAAATACGAGCAGTACTTC.

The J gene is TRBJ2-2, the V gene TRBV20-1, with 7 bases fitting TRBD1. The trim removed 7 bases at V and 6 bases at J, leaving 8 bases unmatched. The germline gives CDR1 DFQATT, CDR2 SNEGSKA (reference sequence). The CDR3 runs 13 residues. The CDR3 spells CSVPNRGSGELFF. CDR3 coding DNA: TGCAGTGTTCCCAACAGGGGTTCCGGGGAGCTGTTTTTT.